This T cell receptor (beta chain) was captured in a study of cytomegalovirus exposure and HLA in healthy donors. Study details: For the approximately 400 genotyped donors, 75% to 90% fell within the Caucasian-associated ancestry cluster.

Note on this clone: As yet, its antigen is unknown.

The CDR3 loop spans 15 amino acids. The V gene's germline CDR1 is SGHAT and CDR2 FQNNGV. J was trimmed by 6 bases and V by 4 bases; bases with no gene match: 9. PCR used 60 Vbeta primers and 13 Jbeta primers. Method: immunoSEQ multiplex PCR; TCRdb's copy keeps in-frame clones and lacks some. The data show around 90,000 clones, with 85% seen just once and about 7% held by the top ten. Study-level results: Using a false discovery rate of 0.05, a later analysis showed that some 16,000 TCR beta sequences were associated with HLA alleles. In a later analysis, parvovirus B19, influenza, CMV and Epstein-Barr virus appeared linked to several top co-occurrence clusters. As a later analysis showed, a missense DCLRE1C variant was linked to trimming of TCR beta V- and J-genes.

The sequenced sample consisted of PBMCs. This receptor was taken from a man in his forties or fifties in good health and CMV-seropositive. The V gene is TRBV11-2, the J gene TRBJ2-7; 10 bases match TRBD2. The DNA for the CDR3 is TGTGCCAGCAGCTCCCCTAGCGGGGGAGTCGGCGAGCAGTACTTC. It yields the protein CASSSPSGGVGEQYF.